The sample holds a few counts of the clone carrying this T cell receptor (beta chain). The antigen remains undetermined. This entry is derived from a study of T cells after yellow fever vaccination. At the level of the study: SMART-Seq v4 Ultra Low Input prepared the low-cell-number fractions.

Germline CDR1 is SGHRS and CDR2 is YFSETQ. V was clipped by 4 bases and J by 0 bases; unmatched bases: 10. This CDR3 has 17 amino acids. Study results and limitations: Boosting was followed by the reappearance of most primary-vaccination clones (roughly 95% CD4, roughly 90% CD8).

Conversion of TCR transcripts into cDNA relied on 5'RACE template switching, which added a universal primer site and UMIs. TCRdb used MiXCR to reprocess the 5' RACE reads, holding one entry per CDR3 protein. The sample records about 300,000 distinct CDR3 sequences, roughly 6.8% being singletons. The specimen was PBMCs, collected approximately 40 days after the first yellow fever vaccination. This sequence was found in a man younger than 30 who received the YFV17D yellow fever vaccine. The rearrangement uses TRBV5-1 and TRBJ2-1, with 7 nucleotides matching TRBD1. CDR3 nucleotide sequence: TGCGCCAGCAGCCCCGGGACAGATCTAAGCTCCTACAATGAGCAGTTCTTC. Its translation: CASSPGTDLSSYNEQFF.